The sequence of this T cell receptor beta chain was determined in a study of blood T cell repertoires in COVID-19. Study-wide background: Sites across the United States, Italy and Spain contributed samples from acute and convalescent COVID-19. PBMCs, B-cell-depleted T cells, or T cells provided the cDNA or gDNA that made up the material.

CDR1 and CDR2 (germline): LNHDA, SQIVND (reference sequence). V was pared by 8 bases and J by 3 bases, with 16 bases between. The CDR3 has 15 residues. In the authors' workflow: Nucleated cell number was recorded as an estimate derived from reference gene primer amplification. The assay was immunoSEQ multiplex PCR, and TCRdb's table has in-frame clones only and misses some. That table is the source of V, J and clone size, and D and trimming were worked out from the DNA. The repertoire holds about 88,000 clones, with roughly 90% as singletons. The TCR sequence derives from a man aged 55 to 70 with acute or convalescent COVID-19. Sequencing was done on a sample of peripheral blood. The chain combines TRBV19 with TRBJ2-2; D is perhaps TRBD1 (6 bases). CDR3 sequence: CASSSGTSYTGELFF. In DNA form, the CDR3 reads TGTGCCAGTTCCTCCGGGACATCGTACACCGGGGAGCTGTTTTTT.